The text below deals with one T cell receptor (beta chain). This clonotype was found many times. Its antigen is still unknown. Base qualities were left out, and no much larger clone turns up one base away. V loses 2 bases of germline sequence and J loses 4 bases, and the interval between the two ends is 16 bases. Counted from cysteine to phenylalanine, this CDR3 has 16 amino acids. Only the CDR3 DNA stays, 48 bases, in frame from base 1. The CDR1 and CDR2 encoded by the germline V gene are MDHEN and SYDVKM. This entry is derived from a study of T cells after yellow fever vaccination (dated by TCRdb to between 2018 and 2021). About the investigation overall: Libraries from fractions with low cell numbers were prepared with the SMART-Seq v4 Ultra Low Input RNA kit. To track T-cell clones before and after primary and booster YFV17D yellow fever vaccination, bulk TCR alpha and beta repertoires were sequenced longitudinally. The cohort comprised two healthy male donors, one aged 18 to 30 and one aged 30 to 39 years. Blood samples were taken at several timepoints before and after primary and secondary immunization, and bulk PBMC replicates and cell subsets were isolated.

The treatment or condition tag for this specimen amounts to: live attenuated yellow fever vaccine strain. At every blood-draw timepoint, two biological replicates of bulk PBMCs were collected. A standard Ficoll-Paque protocol was used to isolate PBMCs from peripheral blood. TriZol was used to extract RNA from bulk PBMCs, CD4 and CD8 fractions, and dextramer-positive and dextramer-negative fractions. Overall study outcomes, separate from this receptor: Computational filtering was needed because FACS-sorted repertoires could contain abundant contaminating clonotypes from the bulk population. Most clones expanded after primary vaccination (approximately 95% of CD4 and around 88% of CD8) were re-detected after the booster, suggesting that broad memory maintenance occurred. Compared with the primary T-cell response, the secondary T-cell response was weaker but faster, peaking on day 5 rather than day 15. A small share of clonotypes occurred in both CD4 and CD8 compartments, likely arising from convergent recombination. Because only a couple of donors were included in the study, the extent to which the findings can be generalized is limited.

TCR cDNA was synthesized by 5'RACE template switching, through which a universal primer site and unique molecular identifiers were introduced. Priming of cDNA synthesis was performed from both the TCR alpha and TCR beta constant segments. Libraries were amplified in two PCR steps, with sample barcodes and sequencing adapters added in the second step. Sequencing of the libraries was done on either Illumina HiSeq 2500 (2x100 bp) or NovaSeq (2x150 bp). The study's own analysis went as follows. Reads were demultiplexed and collapsed into UMI consensus sequences with MIGEC, and V(D)J alignment was performed with MiXCR. Vaccine-responding clonotypes were identified with edgeR using replicate PBMC samples, with FDR below 0.01 and a log2 fold change above 5 up to day 15 being required. Each bulk clonotype was labeled CD4 or CD8 based on which sequenced repertoire, CD4 or CD8, contained the clonotype at higher abundance. TCRdb applied fastp at Q25 and MiXCR to the public reads, then kept only in-frame beta chains. When rows share a CDR3 protein, they turn into one entry using the most common DNA and genes. Here the V and J calls rest on TCRdb's processing, not on the authors' analysis. The sample records a few hundred thousand distinct CDR3 sequences, roughly 19% of which are singletons. The ten largest clones capture 14% of the sample.

The sequence derives from a man aged 25-40 years who received the YFV17D yellow fever vaccine. Source: PBMCs, taken 15 days after the yellow fever booster vaccination. The chain uses TRBV28 and TRBJ2-3; 7 matching bases give a weak D call of TRBD2. The nucleotides are TGTGCCAGCAGTTTAGCGGGGGCTGAGGTTGCAGATACGCAGTATTTT. This sequence encodes CASSLAGAEVADTQYF.